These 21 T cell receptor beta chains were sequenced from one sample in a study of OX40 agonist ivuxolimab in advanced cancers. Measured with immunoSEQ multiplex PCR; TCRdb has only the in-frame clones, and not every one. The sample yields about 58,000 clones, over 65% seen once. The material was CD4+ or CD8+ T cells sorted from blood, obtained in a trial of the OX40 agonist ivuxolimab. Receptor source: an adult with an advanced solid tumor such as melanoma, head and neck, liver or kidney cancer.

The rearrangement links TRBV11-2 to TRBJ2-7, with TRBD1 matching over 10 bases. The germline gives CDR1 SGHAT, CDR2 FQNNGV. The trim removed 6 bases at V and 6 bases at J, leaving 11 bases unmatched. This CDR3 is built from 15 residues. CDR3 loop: CASRLTGGITGEQYF. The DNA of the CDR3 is TGTGCCAGCAGGCTGACAGGGGGCATTACGGGCGAGCAGTACTTC.

The DNA of the CDR3 is TGTGCCAGCAGTTTAACCGGGACAGGGGTGAACACTGAAGCTTTCTTT. Its translation: CASSLTGTGVNTEAFF. The gene calls are TRBV6-5 and TRBJ1-1, with 10 bases aligning to TRBD1. Germline V gives CDR1 MNHEY, CDR2 SVGAGI. The CDR3 consists of 16 residues. Trimming cost V 4 bases and J 0 bases; bases outside gene matches: 5.

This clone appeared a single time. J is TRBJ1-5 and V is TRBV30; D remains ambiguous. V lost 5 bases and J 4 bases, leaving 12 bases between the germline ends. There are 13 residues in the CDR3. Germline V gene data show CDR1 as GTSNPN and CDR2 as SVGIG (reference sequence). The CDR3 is CAWAPPGNQPQHF. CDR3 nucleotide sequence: TGTGCCTGGGCGCCCCCGGGGAATCAGCCCCAGCATTTT.

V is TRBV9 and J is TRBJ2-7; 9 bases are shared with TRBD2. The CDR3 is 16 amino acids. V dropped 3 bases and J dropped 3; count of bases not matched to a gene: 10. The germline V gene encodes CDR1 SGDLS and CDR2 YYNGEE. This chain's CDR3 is CASSGSEGAGGYEQYF. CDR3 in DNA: TGTGCCAGCAGCGGATCGGAAGGAGCGGGGGGCTACGAGCAGTACTTC.

Here the CDR3 reads CASSVLAGGYNEQFF. The CDR3 DNA follows: TGTGCCAGCAGTGTACTAGCGGGGGGCTACAATGAGCAGTTCTTC. The chain employs TRBV27 and TRBJ2-1, with 12 bases fitting TRBD2. The germline gives CDR1 MNHEY, CDR2 SMNVEV (reference sequence). The junction had 2 bases not matched to a gene; V was cut back by 5 bases and J by 3 bases. The CDR3 runs 15 residues.

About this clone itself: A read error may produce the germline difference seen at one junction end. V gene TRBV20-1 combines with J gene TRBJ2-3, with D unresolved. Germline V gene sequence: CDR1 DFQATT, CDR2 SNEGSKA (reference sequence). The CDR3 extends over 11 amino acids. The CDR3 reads CSVRAWDTQYF. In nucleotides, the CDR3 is TGCAGTGTTAGAGCGTGGGATACGCAGTATTTT.

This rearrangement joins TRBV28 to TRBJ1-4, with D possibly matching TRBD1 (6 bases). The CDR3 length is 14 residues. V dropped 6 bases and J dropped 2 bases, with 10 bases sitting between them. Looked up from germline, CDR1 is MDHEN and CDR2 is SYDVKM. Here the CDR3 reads CASRTQGTNEKLFF. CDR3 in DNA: TGTGCCAGCAGGACACAGGGTACTAATGAAAAACTGTTTTTT.

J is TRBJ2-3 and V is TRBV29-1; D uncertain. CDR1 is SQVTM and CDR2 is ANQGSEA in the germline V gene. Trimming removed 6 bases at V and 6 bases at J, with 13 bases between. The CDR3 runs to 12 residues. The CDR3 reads CSVATPGDTQYF. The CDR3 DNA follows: TGCAGCGTGGCTACCCCTGGTGATACGCAGTATTTT.

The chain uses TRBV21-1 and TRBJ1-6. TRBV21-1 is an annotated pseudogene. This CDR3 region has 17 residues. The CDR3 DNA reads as TGTGCCAGCAGCTCCGGGCTACACATACATCATAATTCACCCCTCCACTTT. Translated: CASSSGLHIHHNSPLHF.

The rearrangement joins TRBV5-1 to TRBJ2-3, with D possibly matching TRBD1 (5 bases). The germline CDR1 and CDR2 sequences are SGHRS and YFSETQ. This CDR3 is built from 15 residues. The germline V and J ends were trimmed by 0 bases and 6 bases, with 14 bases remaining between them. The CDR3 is CASSLDGRARDTQYF. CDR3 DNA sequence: TGCGCCAGCAGCTTGGACGGCAGGGCCAGGGATACGCAGTATTTT.

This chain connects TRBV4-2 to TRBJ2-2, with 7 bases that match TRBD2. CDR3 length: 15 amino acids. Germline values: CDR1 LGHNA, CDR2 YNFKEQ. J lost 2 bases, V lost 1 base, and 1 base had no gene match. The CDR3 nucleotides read TGTGCCAGCAGCCAAGGGGGGGGTAACACCGGGGAGCTGTTTTTT. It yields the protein CASSQGGGNTGELFF.

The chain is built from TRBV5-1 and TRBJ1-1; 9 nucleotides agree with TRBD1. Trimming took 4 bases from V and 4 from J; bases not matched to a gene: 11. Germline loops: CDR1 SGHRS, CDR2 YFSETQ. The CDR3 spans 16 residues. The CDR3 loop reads CASSRSDRGWGTEAFF. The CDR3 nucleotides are TGCGCCAGCAGCCGCTCGGACAGGGGCTGGGGCACTGAAGCTTTCTTT.

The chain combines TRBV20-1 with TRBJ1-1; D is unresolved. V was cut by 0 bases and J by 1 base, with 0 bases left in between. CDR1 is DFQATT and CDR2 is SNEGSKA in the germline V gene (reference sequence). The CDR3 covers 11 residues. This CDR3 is CSARENTEAFF. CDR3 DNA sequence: TGCAGTGCTAGAGAGAACACTGAAGCTTTCTTT.

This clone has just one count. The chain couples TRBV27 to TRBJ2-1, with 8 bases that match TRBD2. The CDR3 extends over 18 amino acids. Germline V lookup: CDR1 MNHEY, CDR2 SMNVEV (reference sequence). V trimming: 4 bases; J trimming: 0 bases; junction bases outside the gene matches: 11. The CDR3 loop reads CASSSILQRGSSYNEQFF. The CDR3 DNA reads TGTGCCAGCAGTTCTATTCTTCAGCGGGGGAGCTCCTACAATGAGCAGTTCTTC.

CDR3 nucleotides: TGTGCCAGTGAACAAGAGACCCAGTACTTC. It encodes CASEQETQYF. The rearrangement uses TRBV6-1 and TRBJ2-5; D gene ambiguous. Germline V CDR1 and CDR2: MNHNS, SASEGT. CDR3 length: 10 residues. V was clipped by 9 bases and J by 2 bases, with 4 bases between them.

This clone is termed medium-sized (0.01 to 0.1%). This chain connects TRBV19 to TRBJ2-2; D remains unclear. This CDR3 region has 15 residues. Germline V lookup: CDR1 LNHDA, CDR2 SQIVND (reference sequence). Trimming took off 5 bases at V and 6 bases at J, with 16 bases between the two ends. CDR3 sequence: CASSVVTTGSGELFF. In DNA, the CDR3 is TGTGCCAGTAGTGTCGTGACGACTGGCTCCGGGGAGCTGTTTTTT.

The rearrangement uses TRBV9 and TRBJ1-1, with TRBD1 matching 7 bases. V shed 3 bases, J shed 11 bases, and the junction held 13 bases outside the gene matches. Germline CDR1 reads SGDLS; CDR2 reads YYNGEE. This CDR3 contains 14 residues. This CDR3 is CASSARGGVGMAFF. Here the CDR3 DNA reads TGTGCCAGCAGCGCCCGAGGGGGCGTTGGGATGGCTTTCTTT.

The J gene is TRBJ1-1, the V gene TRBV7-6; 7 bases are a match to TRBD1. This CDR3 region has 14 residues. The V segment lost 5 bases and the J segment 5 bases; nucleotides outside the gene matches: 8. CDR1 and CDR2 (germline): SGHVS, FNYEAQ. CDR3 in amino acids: CASSPQTGRTEAFF. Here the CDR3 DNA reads TGTGCCAGCAGCCCCCAGACAGGGAGGACTGAAGCTTTCTTT.

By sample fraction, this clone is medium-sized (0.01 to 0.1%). CDR3 nucleotide sequence: TGTGCCAGAAGCAAAAGTCGGGTGGGGGCGGCCGGGGAGCTGTTTTTT. Protein sequence: CARSKSRVGAAGELFF. The J gene is TRBJ2-2, the V gene TRBV7-5; the table assigns TRBD1, which was not confirmed against the DNA. TRBV7-5 is a pseudogene. The length of the CDR3 is 16 residues.

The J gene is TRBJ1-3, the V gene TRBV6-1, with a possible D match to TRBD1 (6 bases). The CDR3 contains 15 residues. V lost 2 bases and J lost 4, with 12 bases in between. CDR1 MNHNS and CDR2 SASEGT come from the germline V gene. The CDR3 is CASSESGGAGNTIYF. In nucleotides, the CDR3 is TGTGCCAGCAGTGAATCGGGGGGGGCGGGAAACACCATATATTTT.

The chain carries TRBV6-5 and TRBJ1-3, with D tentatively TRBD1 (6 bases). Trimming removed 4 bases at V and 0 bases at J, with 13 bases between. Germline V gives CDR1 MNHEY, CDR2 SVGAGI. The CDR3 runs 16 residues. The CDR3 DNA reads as TGTGCCAGCAGTTTGGGTGGACAGCTCTCTGGAAACACCATATATTTT. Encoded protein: CASSLGGQLSGNTIYF.